These 23 T cell receptor beta chains were sequenced from one sample in a study of blood T cell repertoires in COVID-19. This table comes from immunoSEQ multiplex PCR, and its TCRdb copy is limited to in-frame clones, with some not included. Found here are about 100,000 clones, around 79% of them singletons; the top ten hold 24%. The sequencing input was peripheral blood. The receptors stem from a human donor in a cohort sampled during active COVID-19.

J is TRBJ1-3 and V is TRBV6-6, with TRBD1 matching 7 bases. Trimming took 2 bases from V and 2 from J; bases not matched to a gene: 3. CDR3 length: 15 amino acids. Germline loops: CDR1 MNHNY, CDR2 SVGAGI (reference sequence). Here the CDR3 DNA reads TGTGCCAGCAGTTACGCCACAGGGGCTGGAAACACCATATATTTT. Protein: CASSYATGAGNTIYF.

J is TRBJ2-1 and V is TRBV11-3; TRBD2 matches at 7 bases. V lost 5 bases, J lost 7 bases, and 11 bases stayed unmatched. Germline V gene lookup returns CDR1 SGHNT and CDR2 YENEEA. The CDR3 extends over 15 amino acids. The CDR3 bases are TGTGCCAGCAGCCTCCGGGACTACCCGGGAAATGAGCAGTTCTTC. It is translated as CASSLRDYPGNEQFF.

The chain is built from TRBV5-4 and TRBJ1-1; 7 bases align to TRBD1. Germline V gene lookup returns CDR1 SGHNT and CDR2 YYREEE (reference sequence). The CDR3 has 16 residues. V gave up 3 bases and J gave up 1 base; unmatched junction bases: 9. CDR3 region: CASSWGPGGTNTEAFF. In DNA form, the CDR3 reads TGTGCCAGCAGCTGGGGGCCAGGGGGAACGAACACTGAAGCTTTCTTT. The whole variable domain, remainder taken from reference TRBV5-4 and TRBJ1-1, is ETGVTQSPTHLIKTRGQQVTLRCSSQSGHNTVSWYQQALGQGPQFIFQYYREEENGRGNFPPRFSGLQFPNYSSELNVNALELDDSALYLCASSWGPGGTNTEAFFGQGTRLTVV.

This chain joins TRBV4-2 and TRBJ2-1; 8 bases map to TRBD2. Germline trimming cut 6 bases from V and 6 bases from J; bases unmatched to any gene: 16. Germline V lookup: CDR1 LGHNA, CDR2 YNFKEQ. The CDR3 loop spans 17 amino acids. The CDR3 DNA follows: TGTGCCAGCAGACGCGGTTTCGGGACTAGAGGTCCCAATGAGCAGTTCTTC. Translation gives CASRRGFGTRGPNEQFF.

This chain connects TRBV5-1 to TRBJ2-2, with D possibly matching TRBD2 (5 bases). Germline V gives CDR1 SGHRS, CDR2 YFSETQ. The length of the CDR3 is 16 residues. Between the trimmed V and J ends, which lost 1 base and 2 bases, there was a span of 12 bases. The CDR3 region has the DNA TGCGCCAGCAGCTTGCGGCCGGGGAGAAACACCGGGGAGCTGTTTTTT. It encodes CASSLRPGRNTGELFF.

V is TRBV6-6 and J is TRBJ2-2; unclear D gene. V lost 0 bases to trimming and J lost 1 base, with 9 bases between them. The germline CDR1 and CDR2 sequences are MNHNY and SVGAGI (reference sequence). The CDR3 is 16 amino acids. CDR3 loop: CASSYSRLRNTGELFF. CDR3 DNA sequence: TGTGCCAGCAGTTACTCGAGATTGCGGAACACCGGGGAGCTGTTTTTT.

This sequence joins TRBV9 and TRBJ2-3, with 8 bases fitting TRBD1. Per germline, CDR1 SGDLS and CDR2 YYNGEE. J lost 0 bases, V lost 3 bases, and 3 bases had no gene match. This CDR3 has 15 amino acids. As DNA, the CDR3 is TGTGCCAGCAGCGCCAGGACAGGGAGCACAGATACGCAGTATTTT. It yields the protein CASSARTGSTDTQYF.

This chain connects TRBV12-3 or TRBV12-4 to TRBJ2-1; unclear D gene. CDR3 length equals 11 residues. V was pared by 3 bases and J by 9 bases, with 6 bases between. For the CDR3, the DNA is TGTGCCAGCAGTTTTTGGAGTGAGCAGTTCTTC. This encodes CASSFWSEQFF.

The rearrangement uses TRBV19 and TRBJ2-1; possible D gene TRBD2, 6 bases. The V end lost 3 bases, the J end lost 8 bases, and 17 bases lay between the germline ends. The CDR3 contains 15 residues. Germline CDR1 reads LNHDA; CDR2 reads SQIVND (reference sequence). Here the CDR3 reads CASSIGGTGGYEQFF. CDR3 coding DNA: TGTGCCAGTAGTATCGGCGGGACTGGGGGTTATGAGCAGTTCTTC.

This chain uses TRBV24-1 with TRBJ2-2; possibly TRBD1 for D (6 bases). The CDR3 contains 14 residues. Germline V CDR1 and CDR2: KGHDR, SFDVKD. Trimming cost V 4 bases and J 4 bases, with 9 bases left between them. CDR3 coding DNA: TGTGCCACCAGTGACGGCAGGGGCACCGGGGAGCTGTTTTTT. Amino acids: CATSDGRGTGELFF.

This chain uses TRBV5-4 with TRBJ2-7; 11 bases match TRBD1. Trimming cost V 4 bases and J 4 bases; bases outside gene matches: 4. There are 14 residues in the CDR3. CDR1 SGHNT and CDR2 YYREEE come from the germline V gene (reference sequence). This chain's CDR3 is CASSAGTGGYEQYF. The CDR3 nucleotides read TGTGCCAGCAGCGCCGGGACAGGGGGTTACGAGCAGTACTTC.

This clone was seen more than once but under ten times. The V gene is TRBV27, the J gene TRBJ1-5, with TRBD1 matching over 7 bases. Germline V gives CDR1 MNHEY, CDR2 SMNVEV (reference sequence). The CDR3 is made up of 14 amino acids. V trimming: 6 bases; J trimming: 2 bases; junction bases outside the gene matches: 4. CDR3 bases: TGTGCCAGCAGATTTACAGGGGGCAATCAGCCCCAGCATTTT. Translated: CASRFTGGNQPQHF.

This clone occurred a few times. The chain recombines TRBV2 with TRBJ2-2; tentatively, D is TRBD1 (6 bases). The CDR3 runs to 13 residues. Germline lookup yields CDR1 SNHLY and CDR2 FYNNEI. Trimming cost V 7 bases and J 7 bases, with 13 bases left between them. In DNA form, the CDR3 reads TGTGCCAGCAACAGGGAAGAGAACGGGGAGCTGTTTTTT. Amino acids: CASNREENGELFF.

The chain has TRBV19 and TRBJ2-7; 12 positions match TRBD2. V shed 5 bases and J 1 base; nucleotides not matched to a gene: 12. This CDR3 is 18 amino acids long. Germline V lookup: CDR1 LNHDA, CDR2 SQIVND (reference sequence). The CDR3 spells CASSPLAGGSSSSYEQYF. DNA for the CDR3: TGTGCCAGTAGTCCACTAGCGGGAGGTTCCTCCAGTTCCTACGAGCAGTACTTC. Full variable domain (outside the CDR3, taken from reference TRBV19 and TRBJ2-7): DGGITQSPKYLFRKEGQNVTLSCEQNLNHDAMYWYRQDPGQGLRLIYYSQIVNDFQKGDIAEGYSVSREKKESFPLTVTSAQKNPTAFYLCASSPLAGGSSSSYEQYFGPGTRLTVT.

The chain combines TRBV4-3 with TRBJ2-3, with D tentatively TRBD2 (6 bases). The CDR3 sequence is 16 residues long. Germline CDR1 and CDR2: LGHNA and YSLEER. The V gene lost 1 base and the J gene lost 3 bases, with 14 bases spanning the gap. The CDR3 protein is CASSQVSGSRTDTQYF. CDR3 sequence (DNA): TGCGCCAGCAGCCAAGTCTCCGGGAGTCGTACAGATACGCAGTATTTT.

V is TRBV7-9 and J is TRBJ2-2, with 13 bases lining up with TRBD2. Germline values: CDR1 SEHNR, CDR2 FQNEAQ (reference sequence). The V and J ends lost 5 bases and 6 bases, in that order; junction bases with no gene match: 3. CDR3 length: 15 amino acids. In DNA form, the CDR3 reads TGTGCCAGCAGCCGGACTAGCGGGAGTTCCGGGGAGCTGTTTTTT. This gives the protein CASSRTSGSSGELFF.

The rearrangement links TRBV29-1 to TRBJ2-7; 7 positions match TRBD1. V shed 4 bases and J 2 bases; nucleotides not matched to a gene: 8. The length of the CDR3 is 14 residues. Germline assignment: CDR1 SQVTM and CDR2 ANQGSEA. The CDR3 sequence: CSVADPQGAYEQYF. CDR3 nucleotide sequence: TGCAGCGTTGCGGACCCGCAGGGGGCCTACGAGCAGTACTTC.

The V call is TRBV29-1, the J call TRBJ1-2; D perhaps matches TRBD1 (6 bases). The CDR3 sequence is 13 residues long. V shed 7 bases and J shed 5 bases, with 17 bases lying between them. Germline V gives CDR1 SQVTM, CDR2 ANQGSEA. The CDR3: CSAVGGARYGYTF. CDR3 DNA: TGCAGCGCTGTCGGGGGGGCGAGGTATGGCTACACCTTC.

The chain joins TRBV6-6 to TRBJ2-7; 11 nucleotides agree with TRBD1. CDR3 length: 15 amino acids. V gave up 1 base and J gave up 4 bases; unmatched junction bases: 3. From germline, CDR1 is MNHNY and CDR2 SVGAGI (reference sequence). The CDR3 is CASSYLGQGVYEQYF. As DNA, the CDR3 is TGTGCCAGCAGTTACTTGGGACAGGGGGTTTACGAGCAGTACTTC.

The V call is TRBV5-1, the J call TRBJ1-4, with TRBD1 matching over 7 bases. Germline CDR1 reads SGHRS; CDR2 reads YFSETQ. The CDR3 sequence is 15 residues long. The junction had 4 bases not matched to a gene; V was cut back by 1 base and J by 4 bases. The CDR3 spells CASSLLGQINEKLFF. The CDR3 region has the DNA TGCGCCAGCAGCTTGTTGGGACAGATTAATGAAAAACTGTTTTTT.

V is TRBV3-1 (or the pseudogene TRBV3-2) and J is TRBJ1-4; no firm D call. This CDR3 region has 14 residues. The ends were cut back, 5 bases at V and 8 bases at J, with 15 bases in the middle. CDR1 is LGHDT, CDR2 YNNKEL, per germline (reference sequence). For the CDR3, the DNA is TGTGCCAGCAGCTCTCGGTTGGAGAAGGAAAAACTGTTTTTT. Translation: CASSSRLEKEKLFF.

V gene TRBV5-1 combines with J gene TRBJ1-1, with 11 bases lining up with TRBD1. Per germline, CDR1 SGHRS and CDR2 YFSETQ. V dropped 5 bases and J dropped 11; count of bases not matched to a gene: 8. There are 13 residues in the CDR3. The CDR3 region is CASRRDRGESAFF. The CDR3 DNA follows: TGCGCCAGCAGACGGGACAGGGGGGAGTCCGCTTTCTTT.

This clone showed up just a few times. This same CDR3 is encoded by further DNA sequences in the sample. This chain connects TRBV29-1 to TRBJ2-5; D may be TRBD1 (5 bases). Looked up from germline, CDR1 is SQVTM and CDR2 is ANQGSEA. CDR3 length: 12 residues. V gave up 5 bases and J gave up 1 base, with 8 bases separating them. CDR3 DNA: TGCAGCGTTCAGGGCTTCCAAGAGACCCAGTACTTC. Its translation is CSVQGFQETQYF.